What follows describes a single T cell receptor (beta chain). This specimen belongs to a study of human T cells and chemical hapten exposure. Individual cDNA molecules in this library carried unique molecular identifiers. TCRdb reprocessed the RACE reads with MiXCR, giving one entry per CDR3 protein. The data hold under 130,000 distinct CDR3 sequences, with approximately 9.9% observed a single time. The CDR3 is made up of 17 amino acids. In germline, CDR1 is PRHDT, CDR2 FYEKMQ (reference sequence). J was trimmed by 2 bases and V by 3 bases; bases with no gene match: 3. The sample's time point: patch test 1, 2 weeks after DPC sensitization. This sample's treatment: therapeutic diphenylcyclopropenone sensitization with weekly scalp DPC.

The chain uses TRBV13 and TRBJ2-6, with 11 nucleotides matching TRBD1. The sample was whole blood, taken in connection with sensitization to the hapten diphenylcyclopropenone (DPC). The origin of this receptor is a woman in her forties with alopecia areata. Some clones in this sample may be carry-over from other donors' samples. The CDR3 loop is CASSFGQGAPGANVLTF. DNA of the CDR3: TGTGCCAGCAGCTTTGGACAGGGGGCCCCTGGGGCCAACGTCCTGACTTTC.